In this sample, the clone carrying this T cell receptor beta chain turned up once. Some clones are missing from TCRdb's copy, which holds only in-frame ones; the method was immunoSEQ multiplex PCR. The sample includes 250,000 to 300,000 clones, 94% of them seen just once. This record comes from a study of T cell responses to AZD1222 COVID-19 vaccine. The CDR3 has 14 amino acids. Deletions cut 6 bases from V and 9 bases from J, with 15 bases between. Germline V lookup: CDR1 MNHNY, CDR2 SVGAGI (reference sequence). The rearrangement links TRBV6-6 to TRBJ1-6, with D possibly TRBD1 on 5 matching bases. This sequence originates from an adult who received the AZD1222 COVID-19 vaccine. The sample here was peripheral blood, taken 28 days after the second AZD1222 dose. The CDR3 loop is CASSLLGGVSPLHF. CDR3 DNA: TGTGCCAGCAGCCTACTCGGGGGGGTTTCACCCCTCCACTTT.